The text below deals with one T cell receptor beta chain. What it binds is unknown. Pooling was applied to second doses at about 4 or about 12 weeks. Sequencing was performed with immunoSEQ multiplex PCR; in TCRdb, only in-frame clones are kept and a portion is missing. The data contain approximately 150,000 clones, approximately 88% of them seen just once; the ten biggest clones take up around 0.99%. The V gene lost 7 bases and the J gene lost 5 bases, with 11 bases spanning the gap. Germline V gene lookup returns CDR1 KGHDR and CDR2 SFDVKD. This CDR3 spans 12 amino acids. The sample comes from a study of T cell responses to AZD1222 COVID-19 vaccine. Study results and caveats: When two AZD1222 doses had been given, Spike-specific TCR breadth and depth rose. Possibly, clonal diversity was underestimated; donors were largely white British and included more females.

Sequences were derived from peripheral blood, sampled 28 days after the second AZD1222 dose. The genes are TRBV24-1 and TRBJ2-7, with D unclear. The sequence derives from an adult who received the AZD1222 COVID-19 vaccine. The CDR3: CATRSLGHEQYF. The CDR3 DNA reads TGTGCCACCAGGTCCCTAGGCCACGAGCAGTACTTC.